What follows is one T cell receptor (beta chain) and its context. Its antigen remains unidentified. No much larger clonotype is one base removed from it; base qualities were not supplied. CDR1 and CDR2 were assigned from the germline V gene as SGHDT and YYEEEE. The CDR3 sequence holds 14 residues, the cysteine and phenylalanine included. The read is trimmed to its CDR3 DNA, 42 bases read in frame from base 1. At the junction V is shortened by 6 bases and J by 4 bases; bases outside the gene matches: 7. This sample was taken from a study of blood T cell repertoires in COVID-19 (TCRdb year 2020). Concerning the study at large: Collaborator samples came from the United States, Italy and Spain and covered acute and convalescent phases of COVID-19. The material from the prospective study consisted of cDNA or gDNA derived from T cells, B-cell-depleted T cells, or PBMCs. Samples came from the ongoing ImmuneRACE study (first 160 participants) plus 1,254 subjects from 6 global collaborators. The dataset comprised deeply sampled blood TCRbeta repertoires from subjects exposed to, actively infected with, or recovered from COVID-19. Where available, HLA class I and class II types were obtained from metadata supplied by the sample provider rather than from assay-based typing. The repertoires were made available in a free public database intended to serve as a resource for research on the immune response to SARS-CoV-2. Nearly every sample came with metadata listing a de-identified subject ID, COVID-19 status, age in years and sex. Broad study findings and their caveats: How much clinical and demographic metadata was included differed by source and by participant, and the metadata was provided uncurated.

In Seattle, one collaborating source enrolled patients while the infection was active and tracked those patients longitudinally over the course of disease. Collaborating institutions collected whole blood in K2EDTA tubes following their own protocols. For TCRbeta analysis, collaborators shipped samples as frozen whole blood, isolated PBMCs, or DNA extracted from either of those sample types. TCRbeta CDR3 regions were amplified from genomic DNA using the immunoSEQ Assay, a bias-controlled multiplex PCR. The original pipeline was this. Nucleated cell counts per sample were estimated from amplification of reference gene primers within the assay. Sequence reads were collapsed and filtered to measure the absolute abundance of every unique TCRbeta CDR3 rearrangement. For each sample, productive Simpson clonality was calculated by taking the square root of Simpson's diversity index across productive rearrangements. TCRdb stores this immuneACCESS table with in-frame sequences only. Part of the clones is absent; in the studies checked, under half of the shortfall reflects unresolved V genes, and no reason is known for the rest. The V and J calls and clone size are taken from that table; D and trimming were inferred from the DNA. Counted in this sample were under 350,000 clones; around 92% of them appeared once. The leading ten clones occupy 1.5% to 2% of the sample.

This TCR was recovered from a woman aged 25 to 39 with COVID-19, enrolled during active disease. Here the chain combines TRBV5-6 and TRBJ2-1, with 7 bases matching TRBD2. The sample taken for sequencing was peripheral blood. The base sequence is TGTGCCAGCACAAAGGGAGGGGCGTACAATGAGCAGTTCTTC. Its translation reads: CASTKGGAYNEQFF.